These 27 T cell receptor beta chains were sequenced from one sample in a study of blood T cells in healthy people across ages. Together with a sample-barcoded 5' primer, a J-beta primer mix was included in a second PCR lasting roughly 6 to 12 cycles. TCRdb re-called the 5' RACE reads with MiXCR, one entry per CDR3 protein. The top ten clones hold 15% to 20% of a sample with approximately 800,000 distinct CDR3 sequences, around 50% of them seen once. The sample consisted of blood. Receptors were obtained from a man at least 80 years old in good health.

This sequence joins TRBV27 and TRBJ2-7; D ambiguous. The CDR3 contains 17 residues. V was shortened by 9 bases and J by 4 bases, with 28 bases between the two germline ends. CDR1 MNHEY and CDR2 SMNVEV come from the germline V gene (reference sequence). The CDR3: CASRNGPHSPLSYEQYF. CDR3 nucleotide sequence: TGTGCCAGTAGGAACGGGCCTCACAGCCCCCTTAGTTACGAGCAGTACTTC.

This clonotype was picked up a small number of times. The chain employs TRBV12-3 or TRBV12-4 and TRBJ2-1; weak D call: TRBD2 (6 bases). V was trimmed by 3 bases and J by 3 bases, leaving 12 bases between them. The CDR3 contains 15 residues. The CDR3 spells CASSFGSGSYNEQFF. DNA of the CDR3: TGTGCCAGCAGTTTCGGTAGCGGCAGCTACAATGAGCAGTTCTTC.

V is TRBV9 and J is TRBJ2-1; 8 bases line up with TRBD2. CDR3 length: 16 residues. Unmatched junction bases numbered 13, after V lost 4 bases and J lost 7 bases. CDR1 and CDR2 from the germline V gene are SGDLS and YYNGEE. The CDR3 DNA reads as TGTGCCAGCAGCCTACGGAGGCGAGCGGGAGTAAATGAGCAGTTCTTC. Protein: CASSLRRRAGVNEQFF.

About this clonotype itself: With a much larger clone just one base away, this may be a read error. The chain has TRBV27 and TRBJ1-6; possibly TRBD1 for D (5 bases). The CDR3 is 14 amino acids. Germline V gene lookup returns CDR1 MNHEY and CDR2 SMNVEV (reference sequence). With 5 bases removed from V and 10 bases from J, the gap between germline ends came to 15 bases. CDR3 bases: TGTGCCAGCAGTCCGGGCAGGGTTGGATCACCCCTCCACTTT. It translates to CASSPGRVGSPLHF.

This clonotype was counted ten times or more. This chain uses TRBV7-2 with TRBJ2-3; D not resolved. V was cut by 1 base and J by 2 bases, with 7 bases left in between. The CDR3 spans 14 residues. Germline CDR1 SGHTA, CDR2 FQGNSA. The CDR3 here is CASSLGLNTDTQYF. CDR3 sequence (DNA): TGTGCCAGCAGCTTAGGACTTAACACAGATACGCAGTATTTT.

Regarding this clonotype: One junction end disagrees with the germline gene, perhaps due to a read error. The rearrangement links TRBV27 to TRBJ2-5, with D possibly being TRBD2 (5 bases). Germline-derived CDR1 and CDR2 are MNHEY and SMNVEV (reference sequence). The CDR3 is made up of 13 amino acids. Here the CDR3 reads CASRTFSQETQYF. CDR3 nucleotide sequence: TGTGCTAGCAGGACTTTTTCCCAAGAGACCCAGTACTTC.

This rearrangement joins TRBV12-3 or TRBV12-4 to TRBJ1-4, with D possibly matching TRBD1 (6 bases). V shed 6 bases and J shed 4 bases, with 12 bases lying between them. The CDR3 is made up of 14 amino acids. CDR3 DNA sequence: TGTGCCAGCAGCCGGAGACAGGATAATGAAAAACTGTTTTTT. It translates to CASSRRQDNEKLFF.

V gene TRBV27 combines with J gene TRBJ2-5, with D perhaps TRBD1 (6 bases). V gave up 5 bases and J gave up 8 bases, with 15 bases separating them. There are 13 residues in the CDR3. Germline CDR1 and CDR2: MNHEY and SMNVEV (reference sequence). The CDR3 sequence is CASSRTVTETQYF. As DNA, the CDR3 is TGTGCCAGCAGTCGGACAGTAACGGAAACCCAGTACTTC.

This clonotype was detected many times. The chain recombines TRBV15 with TRBJ2-7; D possibly matches TRBD1 or TRBD2 (5 bases each). Trimming took off 7 bases at V and 3 bases at J, with 19 bases between the two ends. CDR3 size: 15 residues. From germline, CDR1 is LNHNV and CDR2 YYDKDF (reference sequence). The DNA of the CDR3 is TGTGCCACCAAGTTTCTCCTGGGGGAGAGCTACGAGCAGTACTTC. Translating it yields CATKFLLGESYEQYF.

This sequence joins TRBV28 and TRBJ2-1, with 12 bases identical to TRBD2. Germline V gene lookup returns CDR1 MDHEN and CDR2 SYDVKM. V shed 2 bases and J 13 bases; nucleotides not matched to a gene: 15. The CDR3 length is 17 residues. This CDR3 is CASSLPPGLAGRETQFF. The CDR3 nucleotides are TGTGCCAGCAGTTTACCTCCAGGACTAGCGGGACGAGAGACCCAGTTCTTC.

This clonotype is medium-sized within its sample. This chain connects TRBV2 to TRBJ2-7; no definite D call. Germline loops: CDR1 SNHLY, CDR2 FYNNEI. With 3 bases removed from V and 2 bases from J, the gap between germline ends came to 8 bases. The CDR3 is 13 amino acids. This CDR3 is CASSEAYAYEQYF. CDR3 DNA sequence: TGTGCCAGCAGTGAGGCCTACGCCTACGAGCAGTACTTC.

Only a few counts were recorded for this clonotype. V is TRBV7-2 and J is TRBJ2-4; the D gene is possibly TRBD1 (6 bases). The CDR3 covers 14 residues. V was pared by 5 bases and J by 12 bases, with 20 bases between. Germline V CDR1 and CDR2: SGHTA, FQGNSA. CDR3 nucleotide sequence: TGTGCCAGCAGCCATCCCGGTGGGACAACGACTCAGTACTTC. Protein: CASSHPGGTTTQYF.

The CDR3 reads CASTSRYGGMNTEAFF. Written as DNA, the CDR3 is TGTGCCAGCACCTCCCGTTATGGGGGAATGAACACTGAAGCTTTCTTT. The chain links TRBV7-8 to TRBJ1-1, with D possibly TRBD1 on 5 matching bases. This CDR3 has 16 amino acids. Germline V gene lookup returns CDR1 SGHVS and CDR2 FQNEAQ. The V end was cut by 7 bases, the J end by 0 bases, with 18 bases between. The full variable domain, with the rest looked up from reference TRBV7-8 and TRBJ1-1, is GAGVSQSPRYKVAKRGQDVALRCDPISGHVSLFWYQQALGQGPEFLTYFQNEAQLDKSGLPSDRFFAERPEGSVSTLKIQRTQQEDSAVYLCASTSRYGGMNTEAFFGQGTRLTVV.

This clonotype was found a few times. This chain uses TRBV20-1 with TRBJ2-1; 14 bases fit TRBD2. Germline CDR1 is DFQATT and CDR2 is SNEGSKA (reference sequence). Trimming took 1 base from V and 2 from J; bases not matched to a gene: 13. The CDR3 runs to 20 residues. The CDR3 here is CSARASGTSGRRTPYNEQFF. The CDR3 DNA reads as TGCAGTGCTAGAGCCTCCGGGACTAGCGGGAGAAGGACCCCCTACAATGAGCAGTTCTTC.

This clonotype occurred once. This rearrangement joins TRBV6-2 or TRBV6-3 to TRBJ1-2, with D hard to call. V gave up 8 bases and J gave up 3 bases, with 10 bases separating them. The CDR3 length is 12 residues. CDR1 and CDR2 (germline): MNHEY, SVGEGT. The CDR3 here is CASLGRDYGYTF. CDR3 DNA: TGTGCCAGCCTCGGCCGGGACTATGGCTACACCTTC.

J is TRBJ2-3 and V is TRBV28; a possible D gene is TRBD1 (6 bases). Trimming removed 1 base from V and 2 bases from J, with 16 bases in between. CDR3 size: 17 residues. From germline, CDR1 is MDHEN and CDR2 SYDVKM. The CDR3 sequence is CASSLLGATVFTDTQYF. The CDR3 nucleotides read TGTGCCAGCAGTTTATTGGGGGCCACGGTTTTCACAGATACGCAGTATTTT. The full variable domain, its missing parts supplied by reference TRBV28 and TRBJ2-3, is DVKVTQSSRYLVKRTGEKVFLECVQDMDHENMFWYRQDPGLGLRLIYFSYDVKMKEKGDIPEGYSVSREKKERFSLILESASTNQTSMYLCASSLLGATVFTDTQYFGPGTRLTVL.

The J gene is TRBJ2-7, the V gene TRBV3-1; D unresolved. The germline V gene has CDR1 LGHDT and CDR2 YNNKEL (reference sequence). The CDR3 is 14 amino acids. V lost 2 bases to trimming and J lost 4 bases, with 12 bases between them. The CDR3 loop is CASSQTWVGYEQYF. For the CDR3, the DNA is TGTGCCAGCAGCCAAACATGGGTGGGTTACGAGCAGTACTTC.

This clonotype was detected only a few times. A much larger clone differs from this one at a single base, so this may be a read error. This chain joins TRBV20-1 and TRBJ2-1, with TRBD2 matching over 7 bases. CDR3 length: 15 residues. The V segment lost 3 bases and the J segment 2 bases; nucleotides outside the gene matches: 7. Looked up from germline, CDR1 is DFQATT and CDR2 is SNEGSKA (reference sequence). The DNA of the CDR3 is TGCAGTGCTAGTAAAACTAGCGCTCCCTACAATGAGCAGTTCTTC. It specifies CSASKTSAPYNEQFF.

This clonotype was detected a few times. A clone one base away is much larger, so this may be a read error. The CDR3 sequence is CASSVRLRTDTQYF. The CDR3 DNA sequence: TGCGCCAGCAGCGTGAGGCTACGCACAGATACGCAGTATTTT. V and J are TRBV5-1 and TRBJ2-3, with no clear D. The CDR3 is made up of 14 amino acids. Trimming shortened V by 4 bases and J by 1 base, and 10 bases separated the two germline ends. CDR1 SGHRS and CDR2 YFSETQ come from the germline V gene.

The chain employs TRBV20-1 and TRBJ2-3; 13 nucleotides align to TRBD2. The CDR3 has 16 residues. Losses at the gene ends were 1 base for V and 2 bases for J; bases not matched to a gene: 3. Germline CDR1 reads DFQATT; CDR2 reads SNEGSKA (reference sequence). The CDR3 nucleotides are TGCAGTGCTAGAGGTGGACTAGCGGGGGCCACAGATACGCAGTATTTT. Translating it yields CSARGGLAGATDTQYF.

The rearrangement uses TRBV6-2 or TRBV6-3 and TRBJ2-5, with D tentatively TRBD1 or TRBD2 (5 bases each). This CDR3 region has 14 residues. V was shortened by 7 bases and J by 8 bases, with 20 bases between the two germline ends. Per germline, CDR1 MNHEY and CDR2 SVGEGT. The CDR3 nucleotides are TGTGCCAGCAACCCGAGGGGCCTTGAAGGAACCCAGTACTTC. Amino acid sequence: CASNPRGLEGTQYF.

The chain uses TRBV15 and TRBJ2-7, with D unresolved. The V and J ends lost 0 bases and 1 base respectively, with 10 bases between them. The germline V gene encodes CDR1 LNHNV and CDR2 YYDKDF (reference sequence). The CDR3 sequence is 15 residues long. As DNA, the CDR3 is TGTGCCACCAGCAGAGACCAGGCCCGATCCTACGAGCAGTACTTC. It is translated as CATSRDQARSYEQYF.

V usage is TRBV20-1 and J usage is TRBJ1-4, with 7 bases identical to TRBD1. V gave up 3 bases and J gave up 8 bases; unmatched junction bases: 18. CDR1 is DFQATT and CDR2 is SNEGSKA in the germline V gene (reference sequence). The CDR3 extends over 17 amino acids. The chain's CDR3 is CSASDSTTGASREKLFF. CDR3 in DNA: TGCAGTGCTAGCGATTCTACAACAGGGGCGTCAAGAGAAAAACTGTTTTTT.

The chain is built from TRBV15 and TRBJ2-3, with TRBD2 identical over 14 bases. The CDR3 sequence is 20 residues long. Germline CDR1 and CDR2: LNHNV and YYDKDF (reference sequence). Germline trimming cut 1 base from V and 0 bases from J; bases unmatched to any gene: 9. In DNA, the CDR3 is TGTGCCACCAGCAGAGGCCCGACTAGCGGGAGGGCCGAGAGCACAGATACGCAGTATTTT. It codes for CATSRGPTSGRAESTDTQYF.

The rearrangement uses TRBV24-1 and TRBJ2-1; 7 bases line up with TRBD2. V shed 5 bases, J shed 12 bases, and the junction held 3 bases outside the gene matches. The CDR3 covers 11 residues. Germline V gene lookup returns CDR1 KGHDR and CDR2 SFDVKD. The CDR3 DNA reads TGTGCCACCAGTGTAGGGAGGGCGCAGTTCTTC. This encodes CATSVGRAQFF.

Here the CDR3 DNA reads TGTGCCAGCAGCCATCTGGCCAAAAACATTCAGTTCTTC. This gives the protein CASSHLAKNIQFF. The chain recombines TRBV5-6 with TRBJ2-1; D is uncertain. The CDR3 runs 13 residues. Trimming removed 4 bases at V and 13 bases at J, with 18 bases between. The V gene's germline CDR1 is SGHDT and CDR2 YYEEEE. The entire variable domain, with the rest obtained from reference TRBV5-6 and TRBJ2-1, is as follows: DAGVTQSPTHLIKTRGQQVTLRCSPKSGHDTVSWYQQALGQGPQFIFQYYEEEERQRGNFPDRFSGHQFPNYSSELNVNALLLGDSALYLCASSHLAKNIQFFGPGTRLTVL.

This clonotype has more than one count but fewer than ten. The chain employs TRBV7-2 and TRBJ2-1; D remains unclear. Per the germline V gene, CDR1 is SGHTA and CDR2 is FQGNSA. The V and J ends lost 2 bases and 0 bases respectively, with 11 bases between them. This CDR3 spans 16 amino acids. CDR3 residues: CASSLSPRSSYNEQFF. Written as DNA, the CDR3 is TGTGCCAGCAGCTTATCCCCCCGGAGCTCCTACAATGAGCAGTTCTTC.